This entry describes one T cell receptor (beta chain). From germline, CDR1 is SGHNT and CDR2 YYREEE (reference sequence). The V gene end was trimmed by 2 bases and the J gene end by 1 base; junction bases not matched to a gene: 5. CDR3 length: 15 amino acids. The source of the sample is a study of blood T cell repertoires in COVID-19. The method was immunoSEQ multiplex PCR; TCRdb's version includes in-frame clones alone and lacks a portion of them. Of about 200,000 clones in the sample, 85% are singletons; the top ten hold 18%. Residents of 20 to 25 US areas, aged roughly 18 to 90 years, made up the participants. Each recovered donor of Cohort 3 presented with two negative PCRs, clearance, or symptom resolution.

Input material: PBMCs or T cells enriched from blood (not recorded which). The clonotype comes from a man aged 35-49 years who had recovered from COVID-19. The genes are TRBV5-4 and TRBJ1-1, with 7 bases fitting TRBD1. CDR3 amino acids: CASSFNRGTNTEAFF. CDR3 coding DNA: TGTGCCAGCAGCTTTAACAGGGGAACGAACACTGAAGCTTTCTTT.